Here is one T cell receptor beta chain with its context. Its antigen is unknown. The data originate from a study of OX40 agonist ivuxolimab in advanced cancers. As for the study in general: Mean age approximately 59 years, range about 20 to 90; around 80% male. Study conclusions and caveats: CD4+ and CD8+ blood T cells expanded clonally by week 6 at 0.1 to 3.0 mg/kg.

Germline CDR1 SGHRS, CDR2 YFSETQ. With 2 bases removed from V and 7 bases from J, the gap between germline ends came to 16 bases. CDR3 size: 15 residues. Assay: immunoSEQ multiplex PCR; the TCRdb copy retains only in-frame clones and omits some. The top ten clones hold 5.5% to 7% of a sample with about 89,000 clones, about 82% of them seen once. The TCR comes from an adult with an advanced solid tumor such as melanoma, head and neck, liver or kidney cancer. Sequenced here: CD4+ or CD8+ T cells sorted from blood, sampled in a trial of the OX40 agonist ivuxolimab. The V call is TRBV5-1, the J call TRBJ2-1; D perhaps matches TRBD2 (7 bases). The CDR3 sequence: CASSFGGGGGNEQFF. CDR3 nucleotides: TGCGCCAGCAGCTTTGGTGGCGGGGGCGGTAATGAGCAGTTCTTC.